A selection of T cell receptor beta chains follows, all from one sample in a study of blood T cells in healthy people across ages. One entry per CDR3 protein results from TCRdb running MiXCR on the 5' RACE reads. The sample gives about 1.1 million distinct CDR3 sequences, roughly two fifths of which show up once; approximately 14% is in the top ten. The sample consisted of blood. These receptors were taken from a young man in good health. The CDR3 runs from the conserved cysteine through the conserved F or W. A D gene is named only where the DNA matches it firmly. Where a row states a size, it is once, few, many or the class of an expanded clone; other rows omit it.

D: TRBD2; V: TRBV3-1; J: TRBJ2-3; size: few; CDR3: CASSPDSGGPTDTQYF; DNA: TGTGCCAGCAGCCCCGATAGCGGGGGGCCCACAGATACGCAGTATTTT
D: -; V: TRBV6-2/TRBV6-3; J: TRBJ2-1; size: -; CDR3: CASSYPGASYNEQFF; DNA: TGTGCCAGCAGTTACCCCGGGGCCTCCTACAATGAGCAGTTCTTC
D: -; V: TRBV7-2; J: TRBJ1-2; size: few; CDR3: CASSSRGGNYGYTF; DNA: TGTGCCAGCAGCTCACGAGGAGGGAACTATGGCTACACCTTC
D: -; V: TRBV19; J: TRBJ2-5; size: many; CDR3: CASSRTIQETQYF; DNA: TGTGCCAGTAGTAGGACAATACAAGAGACCCAGTACTTC
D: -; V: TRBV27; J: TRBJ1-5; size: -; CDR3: CASSLEMGAAIPYVGNQPQHF; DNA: TGTGCCAGCAGTTTAGAGATGGGGGCTGCGATACCCTATGTTGGCAATCAGCCCCAGCATTTT
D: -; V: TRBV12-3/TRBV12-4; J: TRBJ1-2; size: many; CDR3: CASTMQGRDYGYTF; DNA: TGTGCCAGCACAATGCAGGGGAGAGACTATGGCTACACCTTC
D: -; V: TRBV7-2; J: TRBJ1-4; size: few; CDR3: CASSQRAATNEKLFF; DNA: TGTGCCAGCAGCCAAAGGGCTGCAACTAATGAAAAACTGTTTTTT
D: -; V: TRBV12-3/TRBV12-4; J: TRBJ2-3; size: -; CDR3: CASSGDKADTQYF; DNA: TGTGCCAGCAGCGGGGACAAAGCAGATACGCAGTATTTT
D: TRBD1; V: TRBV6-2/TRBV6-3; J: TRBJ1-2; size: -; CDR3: CASNNNTRDRTGSGYTF; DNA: TGTGCCAGCAATAACAATACTCGGGACAGGACAGGAAGTGGCTACACCTTC
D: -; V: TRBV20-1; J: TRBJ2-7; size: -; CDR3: CSARTRVYEQYF; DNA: TGCAGTGCTAGAACCAGGGTCTACGAGCAGTACTTC
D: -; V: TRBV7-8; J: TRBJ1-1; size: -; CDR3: CASSLIVGEGMNTEAFF; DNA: TGTGCCAGCAGCTTAATTGTTGGGGAGGGGATGAACACTGAAGCTTTCTTT
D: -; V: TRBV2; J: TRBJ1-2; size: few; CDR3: CASSVKGFDYGYTF; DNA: TGTGCCAGCAGTGTAAAGGGGTTCGACTATGGCTACACCTTC
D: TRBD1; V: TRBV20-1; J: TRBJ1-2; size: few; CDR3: CSAIGQGEDYGYTF; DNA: TGCAGTGCTATAGGACAGGGGGAGGACTATGGCTACACCTTC
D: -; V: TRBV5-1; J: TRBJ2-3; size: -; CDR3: CASRGGNTDTQYF; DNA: TGCGCCAGCAGGGGTGGAAACACAGATACGCAGTATTTT
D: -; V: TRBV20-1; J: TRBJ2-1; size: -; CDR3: CSGRLDQKQFF; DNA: TGCAGTGGACGACTCGACCAGAAGCAGTTCTTC
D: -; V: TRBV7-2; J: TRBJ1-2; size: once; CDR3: CASSSFISGAANYGYTF; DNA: TGTGCCAGCAGCTCCTTCATCTCGGGGGCAGCTAACTATGGCTACACCTTC
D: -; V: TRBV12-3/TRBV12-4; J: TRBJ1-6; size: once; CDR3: CASRAGAINSPLHF; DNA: TGTGCCAGCAGAGCGGGAGCTATCAATTCACCCCTCCACTTT
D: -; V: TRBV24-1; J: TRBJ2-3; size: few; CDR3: CATGTSGGPTDTQYF; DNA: TGTGCCACCGGAACCTCTGGGGGGCCCACAGATACGCAGTATTTT
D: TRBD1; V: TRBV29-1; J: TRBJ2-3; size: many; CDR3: CSAWTGTATDTQYF; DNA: TGCAGCGCCTGGACAGGGACTGCCACAGATACGCAGTATTTT
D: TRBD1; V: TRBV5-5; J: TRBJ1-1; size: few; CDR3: CASTAPSPGQTNTEAFF; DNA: TGTGCCAGCACCGCCCCTTCACCGGGACAGACGAACACTGAAGCTTTCTTT
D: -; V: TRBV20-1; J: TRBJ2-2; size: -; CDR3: CSASAGTGELFF; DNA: TGCAGTGCTTCCGCGGGGACCGGGGAGCTGTTTTTT
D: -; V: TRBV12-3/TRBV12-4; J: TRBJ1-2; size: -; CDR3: CASSLAARARRYTF; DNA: TGTGCCAGCAGTTTAGCGGCACGGGCCCGTCGCTACACCTTC
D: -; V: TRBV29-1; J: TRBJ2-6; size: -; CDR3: CSVEVTGANVLTF; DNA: TGCAGCGTGGAGGTAACTGGGGCCAACGTCCTGACTTTC
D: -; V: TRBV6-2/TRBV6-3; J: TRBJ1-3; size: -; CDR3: CASSRAGISGNTIYF; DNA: TGTGCCAGCAGTAGGGCCGGGATCTCTGGAAACACCATATATTTT
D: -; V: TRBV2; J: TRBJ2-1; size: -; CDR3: CASRVRNINNEQFF; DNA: TGTGCCAGCAGGGTCAGAAATATTAACAATGAGCAGTTCTTC
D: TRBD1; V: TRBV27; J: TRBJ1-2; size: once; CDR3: CASSFSWDRGGYTF; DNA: TGTGCCAGCAGTTTCAGTTGGGACAGGGGGGGCTACACCTTC
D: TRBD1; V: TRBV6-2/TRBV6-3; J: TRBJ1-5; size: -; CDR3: CASSSPLIRDRDQPQHF; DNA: TGTGCCAGCAGTTCCCCCTTAATCCGGGACAGGGACCAGCCCCAGCATTTT
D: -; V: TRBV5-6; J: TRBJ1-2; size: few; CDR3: CASSFPTVGYTF; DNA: TGTGCCAGCAGCTTTCCGACAGTCGGCTACACCTTC
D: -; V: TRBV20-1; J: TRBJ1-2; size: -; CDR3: CSARSPRDGYTF; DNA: TGCAGTGCTAGGTCCCCCAGGGATGGCTACACCTTC
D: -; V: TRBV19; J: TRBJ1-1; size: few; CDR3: CASEDRNTEAFF; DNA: TGTGCCAGTGAGGACAGGAACACTGAAGCTTTCTTT
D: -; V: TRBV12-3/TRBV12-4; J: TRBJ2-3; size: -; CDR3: CASSLVGGSDAQYF; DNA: TGTGCCAGCAGTTTAGTTGGGGGGTCAGATGCGCAGTATTTT
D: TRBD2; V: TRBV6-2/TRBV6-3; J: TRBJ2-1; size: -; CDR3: CASSYSRLAGDYNEQFF; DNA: TGTGCCAGCAGTTACTCCCGACTAGCGGGGGACTACAATGAGCAGTTCTTC
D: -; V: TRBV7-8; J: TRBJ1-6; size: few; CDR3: CASSLGAGIFGSPLHF; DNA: TGTGCCAGCAGCTTAGGGGCAGGGATATTCGGGTCACCCCTCCACTTT
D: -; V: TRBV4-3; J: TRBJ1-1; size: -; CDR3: CASSLTGHLNTEAFF; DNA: TGCGCCAGCAGCTTAACCGGACACTTGAACACTGAAGCTTTCTTT
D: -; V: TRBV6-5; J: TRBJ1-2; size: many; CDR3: CASSYRGIGYGYTF; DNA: TGTGCCAGCAGTTACCGGGGTATTGGCTATGGCTACACCTTC
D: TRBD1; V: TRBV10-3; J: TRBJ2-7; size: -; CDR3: CATTDRGAYEQYF; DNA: TGTGCCACTACGGACAGGGGAGCCTACGAGCAGTACTTC
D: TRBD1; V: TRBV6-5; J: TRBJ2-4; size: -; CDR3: CASSYLGQDQKNIQYF; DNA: TGTGCCAGCAGTTACTTAGGACAGGACCAGAAAAACATTCAGTACTTC
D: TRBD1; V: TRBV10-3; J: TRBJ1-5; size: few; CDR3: CAIGQGDQPQHF; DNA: TGTGCCATCGGTCAGGGGGATCAGCCCCAGCATTTT
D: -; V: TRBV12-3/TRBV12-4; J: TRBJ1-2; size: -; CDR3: CASSADGGNYGYTF; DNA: TGTGCCAGCAGTGCTGACGGGGGTAACTATGGCTACACCTTC
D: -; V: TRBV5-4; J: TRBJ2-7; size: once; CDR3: CASSIDGTPNEQYF; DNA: TGTGCCAGCAGCATTGATGGGACTCCCAATGAGCAGTACTTC
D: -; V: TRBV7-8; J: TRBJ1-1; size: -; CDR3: CASSFTRVNTEAFF; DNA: TGTGCCAGCAGCTTCACAAGGGTGAACACTGAAGCTTTCTTT
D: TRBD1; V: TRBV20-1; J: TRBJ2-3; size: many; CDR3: CSASSMTGGTDTQYF; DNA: TGCAGTGCTAGTTCGATGACAGGGGGCACAGATACGCAGTATTTT
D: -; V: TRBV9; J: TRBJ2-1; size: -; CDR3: CASSPRDRSSYNGQFF; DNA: TGTGCCAGCAGCCCACGAGACAGGAGCTCCTACAATGGGCAGTTCTTC
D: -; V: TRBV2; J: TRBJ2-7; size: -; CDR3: CASSSGKNSYEQYF; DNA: TGTGCCAGCAGTTCCGGGAAAAACTCCTACGAGCAGTACTTC
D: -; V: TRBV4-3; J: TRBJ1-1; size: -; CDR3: CASSQGEYTEAFF; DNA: TGCGCCAGCAGCCAGGGAGAGTACACTGAAGCTTTCTTT
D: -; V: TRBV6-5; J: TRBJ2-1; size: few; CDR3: CASRTNRHSWSDEQFF; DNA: TGTGCCAGCAGGACCAACCGACACTCTTGGAGCGATGAGCAGTTCTTC
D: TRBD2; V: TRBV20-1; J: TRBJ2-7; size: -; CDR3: CSAPSGSLHEQYF; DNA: TGCAGTGCCCCTAGCGGGAGTCTCCACGAGCAGTACTTC
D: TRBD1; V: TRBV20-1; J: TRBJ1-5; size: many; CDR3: CSASGAGGVSSNQPQHF; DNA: TGCAGTGCTAGCGGCGCAGGGGGAGTAAGTAGCAATCAGCCCCAGCATTTT
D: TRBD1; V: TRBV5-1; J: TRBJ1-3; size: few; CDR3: CASSDGTGTGNTIYF; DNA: TGCGCCAGCAGCGACGGGACAGGGACTGGAAACACCATATATTTT
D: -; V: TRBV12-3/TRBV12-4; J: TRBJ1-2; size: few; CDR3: CASSPSAFSGGYTF; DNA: TGTGCCAGCAGTCCATCGGCCTTCTCAGGGGGCTACACCTTC
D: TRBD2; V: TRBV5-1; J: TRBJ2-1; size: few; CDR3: CASSFGPSGGEKFF; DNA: TGCGCCAGCAGCTTTGGGCCCAGCGGGGGGGAGAAGTTCTTC
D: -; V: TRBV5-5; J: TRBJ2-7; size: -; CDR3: CASWGGSSYNEQYF; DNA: TGTGCCAGTTGGGGCGGAAGCTCCTACAATGAGCAGTACTTC
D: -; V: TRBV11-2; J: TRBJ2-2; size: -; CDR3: CASSHPVGTGELFF; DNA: TGTGCCAGCAGCCACCCCGTTGGCACCGGGGAGCTGTTTTTT
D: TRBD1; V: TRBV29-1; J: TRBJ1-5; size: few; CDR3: CSAGQVNEPQHF; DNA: TGCAGCGCAGGACAGGTCAATGAGCCCCAGCATTTT
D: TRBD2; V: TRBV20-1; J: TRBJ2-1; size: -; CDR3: CSARGTSARISYNEQFF; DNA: TGCAGTGCTAGAGGGACTAGCGCGCGAATCTCCTACAATGAGCAGTTCTTC
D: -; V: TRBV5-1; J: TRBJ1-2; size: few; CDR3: CASSLQEGSYTF; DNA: TGCGCCAGCAGCCTACAAGAGGGGAGCTACACCTTC
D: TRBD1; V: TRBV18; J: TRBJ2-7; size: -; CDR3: CASSPTQGATYEQYF; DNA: TGTGCCAGCTCACCAACACAGGGGGCAACCTACGAGCAGTACTTC